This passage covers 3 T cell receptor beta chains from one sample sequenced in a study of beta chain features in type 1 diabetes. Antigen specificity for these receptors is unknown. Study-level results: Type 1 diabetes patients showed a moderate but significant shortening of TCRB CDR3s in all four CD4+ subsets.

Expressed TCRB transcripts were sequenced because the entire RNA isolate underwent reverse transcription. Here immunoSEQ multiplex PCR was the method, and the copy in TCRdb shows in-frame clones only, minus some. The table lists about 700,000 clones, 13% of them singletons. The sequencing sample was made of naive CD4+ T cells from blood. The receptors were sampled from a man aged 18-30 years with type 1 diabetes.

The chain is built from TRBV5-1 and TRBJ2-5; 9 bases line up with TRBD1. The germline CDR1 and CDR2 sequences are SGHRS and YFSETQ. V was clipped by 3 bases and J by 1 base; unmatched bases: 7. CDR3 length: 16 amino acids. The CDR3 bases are TGCGCCAGCAGCTCCGGACAGGGGTTAAGCCAAGAGACCCAGTACTTC. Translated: CASSSGQGLSQETQYF.

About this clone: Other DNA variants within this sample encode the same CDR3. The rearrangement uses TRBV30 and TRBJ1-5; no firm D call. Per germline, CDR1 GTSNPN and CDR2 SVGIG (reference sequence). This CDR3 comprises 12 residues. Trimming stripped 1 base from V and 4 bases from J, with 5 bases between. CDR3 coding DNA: TGTGCCTGGAGTGGTAGAAATCAGCCCCAGCATTTT. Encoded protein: CAWSGRNQPQHF.

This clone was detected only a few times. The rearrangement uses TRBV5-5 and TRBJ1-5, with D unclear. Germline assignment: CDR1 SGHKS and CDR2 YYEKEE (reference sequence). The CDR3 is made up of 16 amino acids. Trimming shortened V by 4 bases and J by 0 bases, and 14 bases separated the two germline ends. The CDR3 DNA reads TGTGCCAGCAGCCCCGCAGCGAGTTATAGCAATCAGCCCCAGCATTTT. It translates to CASSPAASYSNQPQHF.